One and the same sample provided the 17 T cell receptor beta chains below, sequenced in a study of cytomegalovirus exposure and HLA in healthy donors. Amplification used 60 Vbeta primers and 13 Jbeta primers. The repertoire was sequenced with immunoSEQ multiplex PCR; TCRdb's copy has only in-frame clones and lacks some. Of approximately 90,000 clones in the sample, approximately 77% are singletons; the top ten hold roughly 5%. Sequencing input: PBMCs. All receptors come from a middle-aged woman in good health and CMV-seronegative.

The CDR3 here is CASSPNHPPGPTGFAYGYTF. The CDR3 coding sequence is TGTGCCAGCAGCCCCAACCATCCACCGGGCCCGACAGGGTTTGCCTATGGCTACACCTTC. The V gene is TRBV4-2, the J gene TRBJ1-2; 7 positions match TRBD1. Germline V gene data show CDR1 as LGHNA and CDR2 as YNFKEQ. The trim removed 4 bases at V and 4 bases at J, leaving 24 bases unmatched. The length of the CDR3 is 20 residues.

This chain joins TRBV27 and TRBJ1-1; weak D call: TRBD1 (6 bases). This CDR3 region has 15 residues. CDR1 and CDR2 from the germline V gene are MNHEY and SMNVEV (reference sequence). V was cut by 5 bases and J by 6 bases, with 19 bases left in between. The DNA for the CDR3 is TGTGCCAGCAGTGAAGGACAGTTGGGGTTTCCTGAAGCTTTCTTT. The encoded protein is CASSEGQLGFPEAFF.

The chain carries TRBV6-5 and TRBJ2-1; 8 bases align to TRBD1. This CDR3 is built from 15 residues. The V and J ends lost 5 bases and 5 bases, in that order; junction bases with no gene match: 8. Germline V gene data show CDR1 as MNHEY and CDR2 as SVGAGI. DNA for the CDR3: TGTGCCAGCAGTCTAGGACAGGGAGGCCACAATGAGCAGTTCTTC. Protein: CASSLGQGGHNEQFF.

The V gene is TRBV27, the J gene TRBJ1-6, with no clear D. Trimming shortened V by 7 bases and J by 10 bases, and 23 bases separated the two germline ends. Germline-derived CDR1 and CDR2 are MNHEY and SMNVEV (reference sequence). The CDR3 runs to 16 residues. In DNA form, the CDR3 reads TGTGCCAGCACCTTCAGGAATTATAATTCACCCTCACCCCTCCACTTT. Amino acids: CASTFRNYNSPSPLHF.

This clone was detected a few times. V usage is TRBV2 and J usage is TRBJ2-4, with D perhaps TRBD2 (6 bases). The CDR3 has 16 residues. Trimming shortened V by 3 bases and J by 2 bases, and 14 bases separated the two germline ends. Germline CDR1 and CDR2: SNHLY and FYNNEI. The CDR3 region is CASSDPGVYTKNIQYF. The DNA of the CDR3 is TGTGCCAGCAGTGATCCGGGGGTCTATACCAAAAACATTCAGTACTTC. Based on the CDR3 plus reference TRBV2 and TRBJ2-4, the full variable domain is EPEVTQTPSHQVTQMGQEVILRCVPISNHLYFYWYRQILGQKVEFLVSFYNNEISEKSEIFDDQFSVERPDGSNFTLKIRSTKLEDSAMYFCASSDPGVYTKNIQYFGAGTRLSVL.

The chain recombines TRBV6-5 with TRBJ1-2, with a weak D call TRBD1 (6 bases). Germline values: CDR1 MNHEY, CDR2 SVGAGI. Trimming left V 2 bases short and J 1 base short, with 8 bases between. The CDR3 contains 14 residues. CDR3 bases: TGTGCCAGCAGTTACGACAGGTATAACTATGGCTACACCTTC. This translates into CASSYDRYNYGYTF.

This clone was detected only a few times. This could be a read error, since a much larger clone is one nucleotide away. The chain carries TRBV4-1 and TRBJ2-7, with D hard to call. The length of the CDR3 is 17 residues. V was cut by 4 bases and J by 0 bases, with 19 bases left in between. The V gene's germline CDR1 is MGHRA and CDR2 YSYEKL. DNA of the CDR3: TGCGCCAGCAGCCGCGTCTCGTTGTCCTGGAGCTCCTACGAGCAGTACTTC. Its translation: CASSRVSLSWSSYEQYF.

The CDR3 DNA sequence: TGTGCCAGTACCGACAGGAACCTACAGGGAGAGCAGTACTTC. Translation: CASTDRNLQGEQYF. This rearrangement joins TRBV19 to TRBJ2-7; D is possibly TRBD1 (6 bases). The V gene lost 7 bases and the J gene lost 7 bases, with 20 bases spanning the gap. Germline loops: CDR1 LNHDA, CDR2 SQIVND (reference sequence). This CDR3 region has 14 residues.

The genes are TRBV6-1 and TRBJ1-5; D uncertain. Trimming took 0 bases from V and 2 from J, leaving 8 bases between them. CDR3 size: 15 residues. Germline CDR1 is MNHNS and CDR2 is SASEGT. The DNA for the CDR3 is TGTGCCAGCAGTGAAGCCACCTCGGGCAATCAGCCCCAGCATTTT. Translation: CASSEATSGNQPQHF.

Of note for this clone: Other nucleotide sequences in the sample specify the same CDR3. The chain employs TRBV5-1 and TRBJ2-3; 14 bases align to TRBD2. The CDR3 spans 14 residues. Germline assignment: CDR1 SGHRS and CDR2 YFSETQ. V trimming: 3 bases; J trimming: 9 bases; junction bases outside the gene matches: 3. The CDR3 DNA reads as TGCGCCAGCAGCTCGACTAGCGGGGGGGACACGCAGTATTTT. Translating it yields CASSSTSGGDTQYF.

The chain recombines TRBV6-5 with TRBJ2-1; 9 nucleotides agree with TRBD1. CDR1 and CDR2 from the germline V gene are MNHEY and SVGAGI. V was clipped by 4 bases and J by 8 bases; unmatched bases: 12. The CDR3 extends over 16 amino acids. The CDR3 bases are TGTGCCAGCAGTTCCCACCCGGGACAGGGTGGCGATGAGCAGTTCTTC. Protein product: CASSSHPGQGGDEQFF.

J is TRBJ2-2 and V is TRBV18; 7 bases are shared with TRBD1. CDR1 and CDR2 from the germline V gene are KGHSH and LQKENI. J gave up 7 bases and V 0 bases, and 14 bases lay outside the gene matches. This CDR3 region has 18 residues. This chain's CDR3 is CASSPPRRAGGFSGELFF. The CDR3 DNA reads as TGTGCCAGCTCACCACCCCGCCGGGCAGGGGGATTTAGCGGGGAGCTGTTTTTT. The whole variable domain, remainder taken from reference TRBV18 and TRBJ2-2, is NAGVMQNPRHLVRRRGQEARLRCSPMKGHSHVYWYRQLPEEGLKFMVYLQKENIIDESGMPKERFSAEFPKEGPSILRIQQVVRGDSAAYFCASSPPRRAGGFSGELFFGEGSRLTVL.

Only a few counts were recorded for this clone. The chain carries TRBV5-1 and TRBJ1-1; TRBD1 matches 10 bases. Germline CDR1 and CDR2: SGHRS and YFSETQ. CDR3 size: 18 residues. Trimming cost V 4 bases and J 0 bases; bases outside gene matches: 12. The CDR3 protein is CASSRKVGTGVMNTEAFF. For the CDR3, the DNA is TGCGCCAGCAGCCGGAAGGTTGGGACAGGGGTCATGAACACTGAAGCTTTCTTT.

V gene TRBV5-1 combines with J gene TRBJ1-5, with D maybe TRBD1 (5 bases). The CDR3 runs 14 residues. Per the germline V gene, CDR1 is SGHRS and CDR2 is YFSETQ. Trimming pared 3 bases from V and 4 bases from J, leaving 11 bases between. The CDR3 loop reads CASSYLGGNQPQHF. Here the CDR3 DNA reads TGCGCCAGCAGCTACCTCGGGGGGAATCAGCCCCAGCATTTT.

This chain connects TRBV4-3 to TRBJ2-5; 11 positions agree with TRBD2. Germline values: CDR1 LGHNA, CDR2 YSLEER. The CDR3 is made up of 19 amino acids. Trimming took 1 base from V and 5 from J; bases not matched to a gene: 15. The CDR3 sequence is CASSQAIPGLAGALETQYF. CDR3 bases: TGCGCCAGCAGCCAAGCTATCCCCGGACTAGCGGGCGCTCTGGAGACCCAGTACTTC.

This clone was seen a single time. The V gene is TRBV2, the J gene TRBJ2-1; 11 positions match TRBD2. Germline trimming cut 3 bases from V and 1 base from J; bases unmatched to any gene: 8. Germline-derived CDR1 and CDR2 are SNHLY and FYNNEI. The CDR3 is 18 amino acids. CDR3 coding DNA: TGTGCCAGCAGTGATACCCTAGCGGGGGGTTATTCCTACAATGAGCAGTTCTTC. It encodes CASSDTLAGGYSYNEQFF.

The chain has TRBV11-2 and TRBJ2-2; 7 bases match TRBD1. This CDR3 has 17 residues. Germline V gene lookup returns CDR1 SGHAT and CDR2 FQNNGV. Trimming at V came to 7 bases and at J to 5 bases, leaving 16 bases not matched to a gene. CDR3 DNA sequence: TGTGCCAGCACAAACAGACCCGGGACCAGGGGGACCGGGGAGCTGTTTTTT. Protein sequence: CASTNRPGTRGTGELFF.